This T cell receptor (beta chain) appears in the sequencing data of a study of identical twins. Overall study results and limits: For out-of-frame alpha sequences shared by twins, low generation probability was in excess.

Trimming cost V 3 bases and J 4 bases; bases outside gene matches: 0. The CDR3 has 14 residues. The germline gives CDR1 SGHRS, CDR2 YFSETQ. Through template switching, a universal primer site was introduced, and the cDNA contained unique molecular identifiers. From the 5' RACE reads, TCRdb called clonotypes with MiXCR, one entry per CDR3 protein. This table holds 500,000 to 550,000 distinct CDR3 sequences, about a fifth found once. This clonotype has only a few counts. Its specificity is not known. The sample also formed part of further work on yellow fever vaccine responses in identical twins.

V is TRBV5-1 and J is TRBJ2-3; 12 bases agree with TRBD2. Sequencing input: CD4+ T cells sorted from blood. This receptor was obtained from a woman younger than 35 in good health. This chain's CDR3 is CASSSSGGADTQYF. CDR3 in DNA: TGCGCCAGCAGCTCTAGCGGGGGGGCAGATACGCAGTATTTT.